These 28 T cell receptor beta chains were all obtained from the same sample, sequenced in a study of T-cell memory formation after mild COVID-19. TCRdb re-called the 5' RACE reads through MiXCR, storing one row per CDR3 protein. The sample gives a few hundred thousand distinct CDR3 sequences, 25% to 30% of which show up once; roughly 13% is in the top ten. The sequenced sample consisted of PBMCs or a T cell subset sorted from them (not recorded which). These receptors were collected from an adult woman who had mild COVID-19 (a few samples of this study predate the infection). Cell type and time point are not known.

The V gene is TRBV4-2, the J gene TRBJ2-7; D might be TRBD2 (5 bases). Trimming pared 6 bases from V and 5 bases from J, leaving 11 bases between. The CDR3 has 12 residues. Germline CDR1 LGHNA, CDR2 YNFKEQ. The CDR3 nucleotides read TGTGCCAGCAGGGGTCCCGGGGACGAGCAGTACTTC. Translating it yields CASRGPGDEQYF.

The chain links TRBV29-1 to TRBJ2-2; maybe TRBD1 (6 bases). The CDR3 is made up of 15 amino acids. Trimming removed 6 bases from V and 2 bases from J, with 16 bases in between. Looked up from germline, CDR1 is SQVTM and CDR2 is ANQGSEA. CDR3 residues: CSVSGTTRNTGELFF. CDR3 coding DNA: TGCAGCGTCTCCGGGACAACCAGAAACACCGGGGAGCTGTTTTTT.

This clonotype was observed a few times. The chain carries TRBV7-6 and TRBJ2-7; D is uncertain. Trimming stripped 5 bases from V and 3 bases from J, with 11 bases between. Germline CDR1 reads SGHVS; CDR2 reads FNYEAQ. The CDR3 is 13 residues long. The CDR3: CASSEGNSYEQYF. CDR3 nucleotides: TGTGCCAGCAGCGAAGGTAACAGCTACGAGCAGTACTTC.

The chain employs TRBV7-8 and TRBJ2-1; D is undetermined. Germline V CDR1 and CDR2: SGHVS, FQNEAQ. CDR3 length: 14 amino acids. V was pared by 3 bases and J by 5 bases, with 11 bases between. CDR3 DNA: TGTGCCAGCAGCTTGGGGTTGGAAGACAATGAGCAGTTCTTC. This gives the protein CASSLGLEDNEQFF.

This clonotype was seen more than once but under ten times. Here the CDR3 DNA reads TGCAGTGCTAGAGCTGCTGGGGCCAACGTCCTGACTTTC. Translation gives CSARAAGANVLTF. The chain couples TRBV20-1 to TRBJ2-6, with unresolved D. The V and J ends lost 1 base and 2 bases respectively, with 3 bases between them. CDR3 length: 13 residues. CDR1 is DFQATT and CDR2 is SNEGSKA in the germline V gene (reference sequence).

The J gene is TRBJ1-3, the V gene TRBV5-1; D call uncertain. The CDR3 loop spans 17 amino acids. The germline V and J ends were trimmed by 0 bases and 0 bases, with 13 bases remaining between them. CDR1 and CDR2 (germline): SGHRS, YFSETQ. The CDR3 coding sequence is TGCGCCAGCAGCTTGGTTGGGCCGGGCGACTCTGGAAACACCATATATTTT. Protein: CASSLVGPGDSGNTIYF. The full variable domain, rest sourced from reference TRBV5-1 and TRBJ1-3, is KAGVTQTPRYLIKTRGQQVTLSCSPISGHRSVSWYQQTPGQGLQFLFEYFSETQRNKGNFPGRFSGRQFSNSRSEMNVSTLELGDSALYLCASSLVGPGDSGNTIYFGEGSWLTVV.

The chain combines TRBV20-1 with TRBJ1-1, with D hard to call. The CDR3 runs to 12 residues. V dropped 5 bases and J dropped 1 base, with 8 bases sitting between them. Germline V gene sequence: CDR1 DFQATT, CDR2 SNEGSKA (reference sequence). The CDR3 loop reads CSAWEGNTEAFF. Written as DNA, the CDR3 is TGCAGTGCTTGGGAGGGGAACACTGAAGCTTTCTTT.

In its sample, this clonotype was seen a few times. The chain combines TRBV20-1 with TRBJ2-6; 7 bases map to TRBD1. The CDR3 contains 15 residues. Germline CDR1 DFQATT, CDR2 SNEGSKA (reference sequence). V was clipped by 3 bases and J by 2 bases; unmatched bases: 4. CDR3 amino acids: CSASPTGAGANVLTF. In DNA form, the CDR3 reads TGCAGTGCTAGCCCTACAGGGGCTGGGGCCAACGTCCTGACTTTC.

This chain links TRBV20-1 with TRBJ2-7; tentative D call: TRBD2 (5 bases). The CDR3 consists of 13 residues. V was trimmed by 6 bases and J by 6 bases, leaving 18 bases between them. CDR1 DFQATT and CDR2 SNEGSKA come from the germline V gene (reference sequence). The CDR3 loop is CSARASGGSEQYF. In DNA, the CDR3 is TGCAGTGCGAGGGCGTCCGGTGGCAGCGAGCAGTACTTC.

The chain couples TRBV24-1 to TRBJ2-3; TRBD1 is a possible D gene (5 bases). Between the trimmed V and J ends, which lost 10 bases and 2 bases, there was a span of 12 bases. Germline-derived CDR1 and CDR2 are KGHDR and SFDVKD. The length of the CDR3 is 13 residues. CDR3 in amino acids: CATQGTPTDTQYF. CDR3 DNA: TGTGCCACGCAGGGCACCCCCACAGATACGCAGTATTTT.

This chain connects TRBV9 to TRBJ2-1; tentatively, D is TRBD1 or TRBD2 (6 bases each). The CDR3 consists of 15 residues. Germline CDR1 SGDLS, CDR2 YYNGEE. V was pared by 6 bases and J by 0 bases, with 13 bases between. The chain's CDR3 is CASNLEGGSYNEQFF. For the CDR3, the DNA is TGTGCCAGCAATCTGGAGGGGGGCTCCTACAATGAGCAGTTCTTC. The whole variable domain, filled in from reference TRBV9 and TRBJ2-1, reads DSGVTQTPKHLITATGQRVTLRCSPRSGDLSVYWYQQSLDQGLQFLIQYYNGEERAKGNILERFSAQQFPDLHSELNLSSLELGDSALYFCASNLEGGSYNEQFFGPGTRLTVL.

The chain carries TRBV6-6 and TRBJ2-3; 10 nucleotides align to TRBD2. This CDR3 region has 15 residues. With V trimmed by 6 bases and J by 5 bases, 8 bases remained unmatched. Germline CDR1 reads MNHNY; CDR2 reads SVGAGI (reference sequence). CDR3 in amino acids: CASSFGTSVIDTQYF. CDR3 nucleotides: TGTGCCAGCAGCTTCGGGACTAGCGTTATAGATACGCAGTATTTT.

This clonotype has just a few counts. The rearrangement links TRBV7-6 to TRBJ2-5; 8 nucleotides line up with TRBD2. V shed 4 bases and J 7 bases; nucleotides not matched to a gene: 11. The V gene's germline CDR1 is SGHVS and CDR2 FNYEAQ. This CDR3 contains 15 residues. The CDR3 region has the DNA TGTGCCAGCAGCTATAATAGCGGGGCCGAGGGGACCCAGTACTTC. Encoded protein: CASSYNSGAEGTQYF.

This clonotype has just a few counts. In DNA form, the CDR3 reads TGTGCCAGTAGTATCTCAGGTCCTCACAATGAGCAGTTCTTC. It yields the protein CASSISGPHNEQFF. The chain combines TRBV19 with TRBJ2-1, with D uncertain. Trimming left V 3 bases short and J 5 bases short, with 11 bases between. The CDR3 length is 14 residues. Germline V gene sequence: CDR1 LNHDA, CDR2 SQIVND (reference sequence). The full variable domain, completed using reference TRBV19 and TRBJ2-1, is DGGITQSPKYLFRKEGQNVTLSCEQNLNHDAMYWYRQDPGQGLRLIYYSQIVNDFQKGDIAEGYSVSREKKESFPLTVTSAQKNPTAFYLCASSISGPHNEQFFGPGTRLTVL.

A few counts support this clonotype. The chain recombines TRBV29-1 with TRBJ2-1; 9 bases match TRBD1. Germline trimming cut 6 bases from V and 3 bases from J; bases unmatched to any gene: 6. The CDR3 has 14 amino acids. Germline-derived CDR1 and CDR2 are SQVTM and ANQGSEA. Here the CDR3 reads CSVQGQGNYNEQFF. CDR3 nucleotides: TGCAGCGTACAGGGACAGGGAAACTACAATGAGCAGTTCTTC.

This clonotype was counted only a few times. The rearrangement joins TRBV29-1 to TRBJ2-7; TRBD2 might be the D (5 bases). The CDR3 runs to 14 residues. Germline-derived CDR1 and CDR2 are SQVTM and ANQGSEA. V was trimmed by 2 bases and J by 0 bases, leaving 11 bases between them. The CDR3 sequence is CSVETAVNSYEQYF. The CDR3 coding sequence is TGCAGCGTTGAAACAGCGGTAAACTCCTACGAGCAGTACTTC.

J is TRBJ2-5 and V is TRBV12-3 or TRBV12-4; D is ambiguous. V shed 2 bases and J shed 6 bases, with 7 bases lying between them. There are 12 residues in the CDR3. The CDR3 DNA follows: TGTGCCAGCAGTTTAACCTTGAAGACCCAGTACTTC. It specifies CASSLTLKTQYF.

This clonotype has a handful of counts. The chain uses TRBV4-3 and TRBJ2-1; perhaps TRBD2 as D (6 bases). Germline CDR1 LGHNA, CDR2 YSLEER. This CDR3 has 15 amino acids. Trimming removed 4 bases from V and 8 bases from J, with 18 bases in between. In DNA form, the CDR3 reads TGCGCCAGCAGCCTCGGGAGCGGAGGCGTCGATGAGCAGTTCTTC. Protein product: CASSLGSGGVDEQFF.

This clonotype appeared a few times. The V and J genes are TRBV5-1 and TRBJ2-2; D call uncertain. CDR1 and CDR2 (germline): SGHRS, YFSETQ. With 0 bases removed from V and 1 base from J, the gap between germline ends came to 10 bases. The CDR3 totals 16 residues. CDR3 nucleotide sequence: TGCGCCAGCAGCTTGGTAGGCCAGAGGAACACCGGGGAGCTGTTTTTT. It yields the protein CASSLVGQRNTGELFF.

This clonotype came up a few times. This sequence joins TRBV6-5 and TRBJ1-2; D uncertain. Germline V lookup: CDR1 MNHEY, CDR2 SVGAGI. This CDR3 region has 16 residues. With 4 bases removed from V and 2 bases from J, the gap between germline ends came to 17 bases. The CDR3: CASSFLIGGANYGYTF. CDR3 in DNA: TGTGCCAGCAGTTTCCTCATCGGAGGCGCGAACTATGGCTACACCTTC.

This clonotype was detected once. Germline and junction disagree at one end, which may indicate a read error. The J gene is TRBJ2-1, the V gene TRBV3-1; 8 bases match TRBD1. This CDR3 is 13 amino acids long. Germline V CDR1 and CDR2: LGHDT, YNNKEL (reference sequence). The CDR3 is CASSLGQGYEHFF. The CDR3 nucleotides read TGTGCCAGCAGCTTAGGACAGGGCTATGAGCATTTCTTC.

This clonotype has more than one count but fewer than ten. This chain uses TRBV9 with TRBJ2-5, with a tentative D call TRBD1 (5 bases). The CDR3 runs 15 residues. Trimming took off 1 base at V and 2 bases at J, with 12 bases between the two ends. Germline values: CDR1 SGDLS, CDR2 YYNGEE. The CDR3 sequence: CASSVLGSGQETQYF. CDR3 bases: TGTGCCAGCAGCGTACTAGGCTCAGGGCAAGAGACCCAGTACTTC. Using reference TRBV9 and TRBJ2-5 for the parts outside the CDR3, the full variable domain is DSGVTQTPKHLITATGQRVTLRCSPRSGDLSVYWYQQSLDQGLQFLIQYYNGEERAKGNILERFSAQQFPDLHSELNLSSLELGDSALYFCASSVLGSGQETQYFGPGTRLLVL.

The table lists this clonotype with a few counts. The CDR3 DNA reads as TGTGCCAGCAGTCCAAATCTAGCGGGAGGTTTCGTAGATACGCAGTATTTT. Its translation: CASSPNLAGGFVDTQYF. The chain is built from TRBV12-3 or TRBV12-4 and TRBJ2-3; TRBD2 matches at 11 bases. V trimming: 5 bases; J trimming: 5 bases; junction bases outside the gene matches: 12. This CDR3 contains 17 residues.

The rearrangement joins TRBV20-1 to TRBJ2-2; D may correspond to TRBD1 or TRBD2 (6 bases each). Germline CDR1 DFQATT, CDR2 SNEGSKA (reference sequence). This CDR3 is built from 17 residues. Trimming took off 2 bases at V and 3 bases at J, with 19 bases between the two ends. CDR3 loop: CSARWSAGTSHTGELFF. The CDR3 DNA is TGCAGTGCTAGATGGTCGGCGGGGACATCTCACACCGGGGAGCTGTTTTTT.

This clonotype has a handful of counts. The J gene is TRBJ2-7, the V gene TRBV2; D might be TRBD1 (5 bases). The CDR3 covers 12 residues. The germline V gene has CDR1 SNHLY and CDR2 FYNNEI. Trimming removed 7 bases at V and 4 bases at J, with 11 bases between. The CDR3 loop reads CASKRQLYEQYF. CDR3 in DNA: TGTGCCAGCAAGCGACAGTTATACGAGCAGTACTTC. Complete variable domain (other parts from reference TRBV2 and TRBJ2-7): EPEVTQTPSHQVTQMGQEVILRCVPISNHLYFYWYRQILGQKVEFLVSFYNNEISEKSEIFDDQFSVERPDGSNFTLKIRSTKLEDSAMYFCASKRQLYEQYFGPGTRLTVT.

The CDR3 DNA reads as TGTGCCACCAGTGATAACTACGAGCAGTACTTC. As protein: CATSDNYEQYF. The chain is built from TRBV24-1 and TRBJ2-7, with D hard to call. The length of the CDR3 is 11 residues. In germline, CDR1 is KGHDR, CDR2 SFDVKD. V gave up 3 bases and J gave up 3 bases, with 2 bases separating them.

V usage is TRBV5-1 and J usage is TRBJ2-2, with 8 nucleotides matching TRBD1. The CDR3 has 16 residues. The germline CDR1 and CDR2 sequences are SGHRS and YFSETQ. Trimming at V came to 4 bases and at J to 1 base, leaving 6 bases not matched to a gene. CDR3 coding DNA: TGCGCCAGCAGCCTACGACAGGGGAGGAACACCGGGGAGCTGTTTTTT. Amino acid sequence: CASSLRQGRNTGELFF.

DNA for the CDR3: TGCACCAGCAGCCAAGCGCCTCAGGGGGCTGAAGAGACCCAGTACTTC. This sequence encodes CTSSQAPQGAEETQYF. The V gene is TRBV1, the J gene TRBJ2-5; the tabulated D call, TRBD1, remains unverified against the DNA. TRBV1 is given as a pseudogene. The CDR3 is made up of 16 amino acids.